This T cell receptor (beta chain) was sequenced for a study of response to subunit inactivated influenza vaccine. CDR1 and CDR2 (germline): DFQATT, SNEGSKA (reference sequence). The V and J ends lost 4 bases and 5 bases, in that order; junction bases with no gene match: 4. The CDR3 extends over 13 amino acids. Study findings and constraints: The authors offered the suggestion that each seasonal influenza vaccination recruits few new T cells.

MiXCR, applied by TCRdb to the RT-PCR reads, yields one record per CDR3 protein. The data contain under 950,000 distinct CDR3 sequences, around 20% of them singletons. In the case of this clonotype: Its specificity is unknown.

The chain recombines TRBV20-1 with TRBJ1-4; 7 nucleotides line up with TRBD1. The sequencing here drew on PBMCs from blood, taken 4 to 6 days after vaccination. The TCR originated in a man aged 50 to 60 who received an inactivated influenza vaccine. Here the CDR3 DNA reads TGCAGTGCTAAGACAGGGAAGAATGAAAAACTGTTTTTT. It translates to CSAKTGKNEKLFF.